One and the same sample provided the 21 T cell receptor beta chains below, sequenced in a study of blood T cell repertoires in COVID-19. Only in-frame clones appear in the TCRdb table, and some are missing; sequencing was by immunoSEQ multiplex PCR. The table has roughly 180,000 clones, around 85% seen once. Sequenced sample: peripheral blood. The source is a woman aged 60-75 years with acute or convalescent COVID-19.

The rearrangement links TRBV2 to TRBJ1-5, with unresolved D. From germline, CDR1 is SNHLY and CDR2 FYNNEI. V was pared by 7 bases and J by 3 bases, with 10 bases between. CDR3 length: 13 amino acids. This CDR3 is CASTGRDNQPQHF. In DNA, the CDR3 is TGTGCCAGCACCGGGAGGGACAATCAGCCCCAGCATTTT.

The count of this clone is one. This chain's CDR3 is CATRGLYNSPLHF. In nucleotides, the CDR3 is TGTGCCACCCGAGGTCTTTATAATTCACCCCTCCACTTT. The chain uses TRBV19 and TRBJ1-6; D not resolved. V dropped 10 bases and J dropped 4 bases, with 11 bases sitting between them. Germline loops: CDR1 LNHDA, CDR2 SQIVND (reference sequence). This CDR3 is 13 amino acids long. Full variable domain (rest looked up from reference TRBV19 and TRBJ1-6): DGGITQSPKYLFRKEGQNVTLSCEQNLNHDAMYWYRQDPGQGLRLIYYSQIVNDFQKGDIAEGYSVSREKKESFPLTVTSAQKNPTAFYLCATRGLYNSPLHFGNGTRLTVT.

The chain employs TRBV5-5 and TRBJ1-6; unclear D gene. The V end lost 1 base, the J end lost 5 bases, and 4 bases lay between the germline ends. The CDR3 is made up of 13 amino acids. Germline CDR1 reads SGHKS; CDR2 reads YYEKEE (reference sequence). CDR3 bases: TGTGCCAGCAGCTTGCAGGATAATTCACCCCTCCACTTT. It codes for CASSLQDNSPLHF.

The CDR3 loop is CASSTQQGYNEQFF. CDR3 coding DNA: TGTGCCAGTAGTACCCAACAGGGGTACAATGAGCAGTTCTTC. The chain uses TRBV19 and TRBJ2-1; TRBD1 matches at 7 bases. Losses at the gene ends were 4 bases for V and 4 bases for J; bases not matched to a gene: 4. Germline V gene data show CDR1 as LNHDA and CDR2 as SQIVND (reference sequence). The CDR3 is 14 amino acids. Supplemented by reference TRBV19 and TRBJ2-1, the full variable domain reads DGGITQSPKYLFRKEGQNVTLSCEQNLNHDAMYWYRQDPGQGLRLIYYSQIVNDFQKGDIAEGYSVSREKKESFPLTVTSAQKNPTAFYLCASSTQQGYNEQFFGPGTRLTVL.

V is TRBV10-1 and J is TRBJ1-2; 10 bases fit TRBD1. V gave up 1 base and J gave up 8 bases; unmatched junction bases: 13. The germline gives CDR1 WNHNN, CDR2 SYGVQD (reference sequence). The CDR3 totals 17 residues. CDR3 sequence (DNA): TGCGCCAGCAGTGAGTACTGTTGGACAGGGGGACCCGAAGGCTACACCTTC. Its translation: CASSEYCWTGGPEGYTF.

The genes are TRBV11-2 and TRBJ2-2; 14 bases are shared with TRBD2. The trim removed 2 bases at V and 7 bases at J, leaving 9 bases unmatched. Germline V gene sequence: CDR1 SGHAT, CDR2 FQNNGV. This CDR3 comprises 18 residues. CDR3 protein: CASSLFPSTSGRGGELFF. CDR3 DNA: TGTGCCAGCAGCTTATTCCCATCGACTAGCGGGAGGGGCGGGGAGCTGTTTTTT.

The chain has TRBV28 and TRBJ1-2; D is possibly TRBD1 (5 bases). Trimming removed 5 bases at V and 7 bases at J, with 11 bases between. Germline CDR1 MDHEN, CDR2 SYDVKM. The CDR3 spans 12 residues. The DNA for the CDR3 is TGTGCCAGCAGTCAAGGGACTTTTGGCTACACCTTC. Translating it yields CASSQGTFGYTF.

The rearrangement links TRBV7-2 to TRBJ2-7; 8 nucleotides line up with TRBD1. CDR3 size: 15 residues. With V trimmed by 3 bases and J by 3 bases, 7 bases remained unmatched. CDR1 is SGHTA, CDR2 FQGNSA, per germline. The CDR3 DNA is TGTGCCAGCAGCTTGCGGCAGGGGGCGGACTACGAGCAGTACTTC. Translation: CASSLRQGADYEQYF.

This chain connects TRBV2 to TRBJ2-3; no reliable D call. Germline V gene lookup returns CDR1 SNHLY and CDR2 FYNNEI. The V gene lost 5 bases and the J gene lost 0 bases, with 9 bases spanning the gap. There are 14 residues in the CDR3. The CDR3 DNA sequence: TGTGCCAGCAGTTACGGGTCTAGCACAGATACGCAGTATTTT. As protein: CASSYGSSTDTQYF. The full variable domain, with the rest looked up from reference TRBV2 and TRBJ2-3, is EPEVTQTPSHQVTQMGQEVILRCVPISNHLYFYWYRQILGQKVEFLVSFYNNEISEKSEIFDDQFSVERPDGSNFTLKIRSTKLEDSAMYFCASSYGSSTDTQYFGPGTRLTVL.

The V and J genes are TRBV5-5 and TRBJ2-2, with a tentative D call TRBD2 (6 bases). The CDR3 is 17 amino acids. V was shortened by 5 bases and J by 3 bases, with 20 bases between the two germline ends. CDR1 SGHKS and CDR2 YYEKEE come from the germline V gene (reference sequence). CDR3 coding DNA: TGTGCCAGCAGTTGGTTGGGGGGTGGGCCCTACACCGGGGAGCTGTTTTTT. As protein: CASSWLGGGPYTGELFF.

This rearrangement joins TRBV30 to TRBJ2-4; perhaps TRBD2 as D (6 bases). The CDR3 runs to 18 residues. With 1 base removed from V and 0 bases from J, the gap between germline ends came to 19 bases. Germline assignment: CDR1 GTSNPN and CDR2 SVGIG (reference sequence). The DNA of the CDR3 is TGTGCCTGGAGTGCCCTTGGGTCCGGGGGATTAGCCAAAAACATTCAGTACTTC. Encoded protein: CAWSALGSGGLAKNIQYF. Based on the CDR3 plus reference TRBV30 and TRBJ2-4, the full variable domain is SQTIHQWPATLVQPVGSPLSLECTVEGTSNPNLYWYRQAAGRGLQLLFYSVGIGQISSEVPQNLSASRPQDRQFILSSKKLLLSDSGFYLCAWSALGSGGLAKNIQYFGAGTRLSVL.

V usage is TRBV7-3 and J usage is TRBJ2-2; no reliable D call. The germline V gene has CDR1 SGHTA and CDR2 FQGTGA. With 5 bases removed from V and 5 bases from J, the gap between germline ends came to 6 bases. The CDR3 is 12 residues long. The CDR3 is CASSPQTGELFF. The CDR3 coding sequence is TGTGCCAGCAGCCCCCAGACCGGGGAGCTGTTTTTT.

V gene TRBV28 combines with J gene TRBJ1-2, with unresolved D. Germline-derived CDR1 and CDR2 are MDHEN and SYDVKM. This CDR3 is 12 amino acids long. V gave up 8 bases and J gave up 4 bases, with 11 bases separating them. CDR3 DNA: TGTGCCAGCTCGTCGGGTTCCTATGGCTACACCTTC. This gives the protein CASSSGSYGYTF.

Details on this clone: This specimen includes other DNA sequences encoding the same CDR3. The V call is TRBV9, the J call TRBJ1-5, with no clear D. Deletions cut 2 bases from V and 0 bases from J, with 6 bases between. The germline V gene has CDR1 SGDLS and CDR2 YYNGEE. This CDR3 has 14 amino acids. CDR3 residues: CASSVSYSNQPQHF. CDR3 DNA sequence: TGTGCCAGCAGCGTCTCTTATAGCAATCAGCCCCAGCATTTT.

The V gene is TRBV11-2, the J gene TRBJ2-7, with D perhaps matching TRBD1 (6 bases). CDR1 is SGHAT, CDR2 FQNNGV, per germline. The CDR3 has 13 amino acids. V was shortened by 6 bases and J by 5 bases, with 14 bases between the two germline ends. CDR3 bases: TGTGCCAGCAGACCAAGGGGGACCAACGAGCAGTACGTC. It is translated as CASRPRGTNEQYV.

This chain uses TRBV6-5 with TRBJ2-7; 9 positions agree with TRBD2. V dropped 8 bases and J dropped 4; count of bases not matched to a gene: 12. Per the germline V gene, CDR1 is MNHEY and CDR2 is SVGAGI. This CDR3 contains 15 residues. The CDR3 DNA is TGTGCCAGCGCCCGCCGCGCGGGAGGGCCGTACGAGCAGTACTTC. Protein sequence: CASARRAGGPYEQYF.

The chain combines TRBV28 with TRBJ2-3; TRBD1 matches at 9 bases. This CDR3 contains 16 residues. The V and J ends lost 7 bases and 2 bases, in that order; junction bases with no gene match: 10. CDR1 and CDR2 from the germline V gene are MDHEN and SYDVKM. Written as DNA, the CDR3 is TGTGCCAGCACCGCCTGGGGGGACAGGGACACAGATACGCAGTATTTT. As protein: CASTAWGDRDTDTQYF. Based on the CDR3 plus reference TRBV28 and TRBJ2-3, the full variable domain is DVKVTQSSRYLVKRTGEKVFLECVQDMDHENMFWYRQDPGLGLRLIYFSYDVKMKEKGDIPEGYSVSREKKERFSLILESASTNQTSMYLCASTAWGDRDTDTQYFGPGTRLTVL.

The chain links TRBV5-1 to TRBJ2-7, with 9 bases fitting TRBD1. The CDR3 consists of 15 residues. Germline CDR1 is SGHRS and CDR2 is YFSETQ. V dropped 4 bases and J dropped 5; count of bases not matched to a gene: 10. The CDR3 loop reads CASSITGTGYDEQYF. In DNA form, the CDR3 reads TGCGCCAGCAGCATAACCGGGACAGGGTACGACGAGCAGTACTTC.

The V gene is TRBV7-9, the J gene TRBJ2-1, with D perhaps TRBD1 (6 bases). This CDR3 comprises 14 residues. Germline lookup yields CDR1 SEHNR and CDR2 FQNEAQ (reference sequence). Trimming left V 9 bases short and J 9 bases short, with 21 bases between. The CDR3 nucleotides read TGTGCCAGTGGCGGGCAGACATTAGGGGGTGAGCAGTTCTTC. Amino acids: CASGGQTLGGEQFF.

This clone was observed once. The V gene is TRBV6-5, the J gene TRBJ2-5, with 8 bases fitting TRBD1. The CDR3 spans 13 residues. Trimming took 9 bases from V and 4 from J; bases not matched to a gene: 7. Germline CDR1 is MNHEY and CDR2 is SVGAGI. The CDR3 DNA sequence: TGTGCCAGTGCACCAGGGGGCGCAGAGACCCAGTACTTC. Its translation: CASAPGGAETQYF.

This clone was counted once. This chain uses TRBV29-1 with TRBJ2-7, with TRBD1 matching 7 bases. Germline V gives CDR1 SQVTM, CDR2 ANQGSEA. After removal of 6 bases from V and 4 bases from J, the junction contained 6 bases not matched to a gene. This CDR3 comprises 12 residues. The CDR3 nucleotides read TGCAGCGTGAGGACAGGCTATTACGAGCAGTACTTC. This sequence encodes CSVRTGYYEQYF.